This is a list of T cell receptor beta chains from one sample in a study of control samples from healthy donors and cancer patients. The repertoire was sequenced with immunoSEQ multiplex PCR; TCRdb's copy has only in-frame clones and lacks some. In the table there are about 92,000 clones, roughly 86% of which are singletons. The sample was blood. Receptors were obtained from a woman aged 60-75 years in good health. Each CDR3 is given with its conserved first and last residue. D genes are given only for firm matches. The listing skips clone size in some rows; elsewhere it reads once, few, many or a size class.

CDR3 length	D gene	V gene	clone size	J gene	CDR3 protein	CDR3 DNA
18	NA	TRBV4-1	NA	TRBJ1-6	CASSQDGQGPTYNSPLHF	TGCGCCAGCAGCCAAGATGGTCAGGGGCCCACCTATAATTCACCCCTCCACTTT
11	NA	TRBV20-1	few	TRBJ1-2	CSANPTYGYTF	TGCAGTGCTAACCCAACCTATGGCTACACCTTC
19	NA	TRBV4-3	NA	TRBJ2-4	CASSQLPNRVIIGKNIQYF	TGCGCCAGCAGCCAGCTTCCTAACAGGGTCATCATAGGCAAAAACATTCAGTACTTC
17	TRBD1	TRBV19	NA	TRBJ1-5	CASRRGGTGSQGQPQHF	TGTGCCAGTAGAAGGGGGGGGACAGGCAGCCAAGGGCAGCCCCAGCATTTT
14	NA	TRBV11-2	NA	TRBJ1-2	CASSQGPRGYGYTF	TGTGCCAGCAGCCAAGGGCCAAGGGGGTATGGCTACACCTTC
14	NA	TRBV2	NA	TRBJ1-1	CASRADRANTEAFF	TGTGCCAGCAGAGCGGACAGAGCGAACACTGAAGCTTTCTTT
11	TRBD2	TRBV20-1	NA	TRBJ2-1	CSAISGTRQFF	TGCAGTGCCATTTCCGGGACTAGACAGTTCTTC
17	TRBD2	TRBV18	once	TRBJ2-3	CASSPLGLAGAGDTQYF	TGTGCCAGCTCACCCCTGGGGCTAGCGGGAGCGGGAGATACGCAGTATTTT
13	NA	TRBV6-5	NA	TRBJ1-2	CASSLHVLGGYTF	TGTGCCAGCAGCCTACATGTACTGGGTGGCTACACCTTC
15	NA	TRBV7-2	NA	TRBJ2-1	CASSLGGWSYNEQFF	TGTGCCAGCAGCTTAGGGGGATGGTCCTACAATGAGCAGTTCTTC
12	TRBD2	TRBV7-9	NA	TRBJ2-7	CASSPGGYEQYF	TGTGCCAGCAGCCCGGGAGGTTACGAGCAGTACTTC
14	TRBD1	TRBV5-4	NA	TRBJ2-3	CASSQTGETDTQYF	TGTGCCAGCAGCCAGACAGGGGAAACAGATACGCAGTATTTT
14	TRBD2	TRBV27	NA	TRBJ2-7	CASSLKRGVYEQYF	TGTGCCAGCAGCCTTAAGCGGGGGGTCTACGAGCAGTACTTC
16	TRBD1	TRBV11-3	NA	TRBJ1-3	CASSFGGRGRGNTIYF	TGTGCCAGCAGCTTTGGGGGCAGGGGGCGAGGAAACACCATATATTTT
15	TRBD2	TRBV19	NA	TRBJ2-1	CASSIPGLASDEQFF	TGTGCCAGTAGTATACCGGGACTAGCTTCCGATGAGCAGTTCTTC
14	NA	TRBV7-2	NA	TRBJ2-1	CASSLSTAYNEQFF	TGTGCCAGCAGCTTGTCTACGGCTTACAATGAGCAGTTCTTC
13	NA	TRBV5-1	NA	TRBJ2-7	CASSLARQGEQYF	TGCGCCAGCAGCTTGGCGCGACAAGGCGAGCAGTACTTC
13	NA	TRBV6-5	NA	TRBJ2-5	CASSLNRVETQYF	TGTGCCAGCAGTTTGAACAGGGTGGAGACCCAGTACTTC
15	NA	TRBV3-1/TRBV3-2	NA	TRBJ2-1	CASSQEGGLKWEQFF	TGTGCCAGCAGCCAAGAGGGCGGGTTAAAGTGGGAGCAGTTCTTC
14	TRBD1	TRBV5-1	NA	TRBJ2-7	CASGVGQGPYEQYF	TGCGCCAGCGGGGTGGGACAGGGTCCCTACGAGCAGTACTTC
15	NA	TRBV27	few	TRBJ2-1	CASRPQTGLGNEQFF	TGTGCCAGCAGACCTCAGACCGGATTGGGGAATGAGCAGTTCTTC
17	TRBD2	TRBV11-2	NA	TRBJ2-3	CASSPGGAGGYTDTQYF	TGTGCCAGCAGCCCCGGGGGCGCGGGGGGATACACAGATACGCAGTATTTT
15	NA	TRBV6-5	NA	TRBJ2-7	CASSYSMGGSYEQYF	TGTGCCAGCAGTTACTCAATGGGCGGATCCTACGAGCAGTACTTC
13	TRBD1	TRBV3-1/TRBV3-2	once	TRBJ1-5	CASSRDRNQPQHF	TGTGCCAGCAGCAGGGACAGGAATCAGCCCCAGCATTTT
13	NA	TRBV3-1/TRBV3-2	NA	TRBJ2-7	CASSPPGVHEQYF	TGTGCCAGCAGCCCACCAGGCGTCCACGAGCAGTACTTC
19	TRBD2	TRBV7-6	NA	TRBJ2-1	CASSQGTSGPLLSYNEQFF	TGTGCCAGCAGCCAAGGGACTAGCGGCCCCTTATTGAGTTACAATGAGCAGTTCTTC
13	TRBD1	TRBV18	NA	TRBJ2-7	CASSPGTGYEQYF	TGTGCCAGCTCACCGGGGACAGGGTACGAGCAGTACTTC
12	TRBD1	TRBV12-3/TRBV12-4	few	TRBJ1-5	CASSRQGQPQHF	TGTGCCAGCAGCAGACAGGGTCAGCCCCAGCATTTT
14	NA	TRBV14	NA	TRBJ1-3	CASSQDLGINTIYF	TGTGCCAGCAGCCAAGATCTGGGGATAAACACCATATATTTT
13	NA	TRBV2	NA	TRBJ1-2	CASSRADNYGYTF	TGTGCCAGCAGTAGGGCAGATAACTATGGCTACACCTTC
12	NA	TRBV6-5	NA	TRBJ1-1	CASSPGHSEAFF	TGTGCCAGCAGCCCGGGACACAGTGAAGCTTTCTTT
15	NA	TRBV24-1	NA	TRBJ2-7	CATSDPSGTPFEQYF	TGTGCCACCAGTGACCCGTCCGGGACTCCTTTCGAGCAGTACTTC
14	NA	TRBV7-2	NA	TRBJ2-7	CASSAGTPPYEQYF	TGTGCCAGCAGCGCTGGGACTCCGCCCTACGAGCAGTACTTC
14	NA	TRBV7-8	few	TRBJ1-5	CASSLEDSNQPQHF	TGTGCCAGCAGCTTAGAGGACAGTAATCAGCCCCAGCATTTT
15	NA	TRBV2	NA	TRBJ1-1	CASSPLAGGTSEAFF	TGTGCCAGCAGCCCCTTGGCGGGGGGAACTTCTGAAGCTTTCTTT